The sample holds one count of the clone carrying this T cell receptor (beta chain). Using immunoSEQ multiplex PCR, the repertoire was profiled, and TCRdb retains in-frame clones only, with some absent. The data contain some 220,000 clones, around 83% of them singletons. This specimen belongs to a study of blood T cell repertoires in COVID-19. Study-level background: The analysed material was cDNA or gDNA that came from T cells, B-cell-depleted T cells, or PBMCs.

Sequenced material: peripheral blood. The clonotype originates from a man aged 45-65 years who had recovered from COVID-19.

CDR3 sequence (DNA): TGCAGCGTTGCTTTCCGTCTCTCCTACAATGAGCAGTTCTTC. Its translation: CSVAFRLSYNEQFF. This chain connects TRBV29-1 to TRBJ2-1, with no clear D. This CDR3 is built from 14 residues. The V gene lost 4 bases and the J gene lost 0 bases, with 10 bases spanning the gap. The germline V gene has CDR1 SQVTM and CDR2 ANQGSEA.